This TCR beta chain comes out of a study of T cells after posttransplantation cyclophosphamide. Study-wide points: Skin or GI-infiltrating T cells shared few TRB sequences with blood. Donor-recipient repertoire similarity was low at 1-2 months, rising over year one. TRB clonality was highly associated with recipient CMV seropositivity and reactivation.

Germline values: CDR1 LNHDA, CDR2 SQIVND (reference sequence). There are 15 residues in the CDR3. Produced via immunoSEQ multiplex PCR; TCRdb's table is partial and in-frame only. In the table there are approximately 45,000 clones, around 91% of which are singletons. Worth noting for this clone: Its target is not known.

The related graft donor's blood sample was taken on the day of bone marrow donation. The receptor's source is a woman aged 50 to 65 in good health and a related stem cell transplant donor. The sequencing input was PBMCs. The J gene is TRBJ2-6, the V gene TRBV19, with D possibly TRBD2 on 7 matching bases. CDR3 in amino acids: CASGGRRTGANVLTF. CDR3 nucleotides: TGTGCTTCCGGGGGGCGTCGAACTGGGGCCAACGTCCTGACTTTC.